One T cell receptor beta chain is described in this entry. Its cognate antigen is unknown. V lost 0 bases, J lost 5 bases, and 10 bases lay in between. There are 15 residues in the CDR3. CDR1 LGHNA and CDR2 YSLEER come from the germline V gene. TCRdb itself ran the reads through MiXCR, one entry per CDR3 protein. Of 200,000 to 250,000 distinct CDR3 sequences in the sample, about 12% were seen once. This specimen belongs to a study of T cell repertoires in cytomegalovirus infection. Study results and caveats: Ex vivo, HLA-C-restricted CMV-specific TCR beta clonotypes prevailed over the rest of the response.

The sample consisted of PBMCs. The chain carries TRBV4-3 and TRBJ1-4; D might be TRBD1 (5 bases). The TCR comes from a human donor in good health (CMV status not recorded). Some clones in this sample may be carry-over from other donors' samples. CDR3 protein: CASSQEEQVNEKLFF. DNA for the CDR3: TGCGCCAGCAGCCAAGAAGAACAGGTGAATGAAAAACTGTTTTTT.